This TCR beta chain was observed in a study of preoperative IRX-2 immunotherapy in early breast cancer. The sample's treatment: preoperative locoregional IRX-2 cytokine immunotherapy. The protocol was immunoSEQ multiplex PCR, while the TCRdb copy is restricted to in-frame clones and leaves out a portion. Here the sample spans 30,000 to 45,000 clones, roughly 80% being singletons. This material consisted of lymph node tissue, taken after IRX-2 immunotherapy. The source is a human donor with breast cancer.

The CDR3 DNA follows: TGTGCCAGTAGTATCCCACCTCGGGGCGAGCAGTACTTC. Its protein product is CASSIPPRGEQYF. The rearrangement uses TRBV19 and TRBJ2-7; possibly TRBD2 for D (5 bases). V was pared by 3 bases and J by 6 bases, with 12 bases between. This CDR3 contains 13 residues. The germline CDR1 and CDR2 sequences are LNHDA and SQIVND (reference sequence).